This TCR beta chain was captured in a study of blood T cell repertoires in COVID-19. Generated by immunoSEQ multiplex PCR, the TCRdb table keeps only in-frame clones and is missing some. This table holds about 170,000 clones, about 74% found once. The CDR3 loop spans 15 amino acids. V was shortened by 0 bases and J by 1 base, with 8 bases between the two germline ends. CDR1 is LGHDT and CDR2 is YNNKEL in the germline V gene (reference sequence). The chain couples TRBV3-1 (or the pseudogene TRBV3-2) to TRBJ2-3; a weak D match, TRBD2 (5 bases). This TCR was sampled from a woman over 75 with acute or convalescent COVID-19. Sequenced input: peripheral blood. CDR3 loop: CASSQDGRGTDTQYF. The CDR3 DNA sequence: TGTGCCAGCAGCCAAGACGGGCGGGGCACAGATACGCAGTATTTT.